The rows below give T cell receptor beta chains drawn from one sample of a study of tumor-infiltrating lymphocytes in primary liver carcinoma. TCRdb fed the multiplex PCR reads into MiXCR, producing one record per CDR3 protein. This sample has fewer than 250,000 distinct CDR3 sequences, with 85% found just once. The sequencing sample was made of tumor tissue from primary liver carcinoma. These receptors were obtained from a middle-aged man with primary liver carcinoma and hepatitis B virus infection. The CDR3 runs from the conserved cysteine through the conserved F or W. The D gene is left open where the match is weak. Size is omitted from some rows. Given values are once, few, many or a class for expanded clones.

TRBJ2-3 | TRBV5-1 | TRBD1 | NA | TGCGCCAGCAGAGGGACAGGAGAGGACACAGATACGCAGTATTTT | CASRGTGEDTDTQYF
TRBJ1-3 | TRBV5-1 | NA | few | TGCGCCAGCAGCTTGGCCTGGGACGCGCCGGCAGGGGAGGGAAACACCATATATTTT | CASSLAWDAPAGEGNTIYF
TRBJ1-1 | TRBV29-1 | NA | NA | TGCAACGTTGTAGTGGGCTGGGGGATGAACACTGAAGATTTCTTT | CNVVVGWGMNTEDFF
TRBJ1-5 | TRBV12-3/TRBV12-4 | NA | NA | TGTGCCAGCAGTTTAGAGAAGGACTTGGGGGGAAATCAGACCCAGCATTTT | CASSLEKDLGGNQTQHF
TRBJ2-1 | TRBV29-1 | NA | NA | TGCAACGGGACTGGCGGGAAGCTCTATGAGCAATTCTTC | CNGTGGKLYEQFF
TRBJ2-7 | TRBV4-1 | TRBD2 | once | TGCGCCAGCAGTCGAGATTCTAGCGGGATTTACGAGCAGTACTTC | CASSRDSSGIYEQYF
TRBJ2-1 | TRBV6-1 | NA | NA | TGTGCCAGGACTTCTACAGGGGACTCTTACAATGAGGAGTTCTTC | CARTSTGDSYNEEFF
TRBJ2-1 | TRBV6-1 | NA | NA | TGTGCCAGCGAGGTCGAAGGAGTGTCCTACAATGAGCAGTTTTTC | CASEVEGVSYNEQFF
TRBJ2-3 | TRBV5-5 | TRBD2 | NA | TGTGCCAGCAGCCTCTTACCAGCGGGAGGGGGGGATACGCAATATTTT | CASSLLPAGGGDTQYF
TRBJ2-1 | TRBV11-2 | NA | NA | TGTGCCAGTAGCTTATATCGTTTAGCGTTAGGGGATGAGCAGTTCTTT | CASSLYRLALGDEQFF
TRBJ2-1 | TRBV6-1 | NA | NA | TGTACCAGCAGTGAAGAGCAACAGCGATTCAATGAGAAGTTCTTC | CTSSEEQQRFNEKFF
TRBJ2-7 | TRBV11-2 | NA | once | TGTGCCAGCAGCTTACAATGGATGGGGGAAAACGAGCAGTACTTC | CASSLQWMGENEQYF
TRBJ2-7 | TRBV6-2/TRBV6-3 | NA | once | TGTGTCAGCAGCACTCCGACTAGTGGAGTGTACGAGCAGTACTTC | CVSSTPTSGVYEQYF
TRBJ2-3 | TRBV11-2 | NA | NA | TGTGCCAGCAGCTTAGAACTGGGGAAGACTAGCACAGATACGCAGTATTTT | CASSLELGKTSTDTQYF
TRBJ1-1 | TRBV12-3/TRBV12-4 | NA | NA | TGTGTCAGCAGTTCGGCAGACAGCAACACTGAAGCTTTATTT | CVSSSADSNTEALF
TRBJ2-1 | TRBV6-1 | NA | NA | TGTGCCCGCTGGTTCTGGAGGGCCGTCAATGAGCAATTCTTC | CARWFWRAVNEQFF
TRBJ2-7 | TRBV29-1 | NA | NA | TGCAGCGTTGCGAGTGGTTGGGGGATGCCCTTTGAGCAGTACTTC | CSVASGWGMPFEQYF
TRBJ2-2 | TRBV5-4 | NA | NA | TGTACCAGCACCTTCAGGGGAACTGGGGAGCTGTTTTTT | CTSTFRGTGELFF
TRBJ2-7 | TRBV28 | NA | NA | TGTGTCAGCAACTCCGGGACACATGTCTCCTACGAGCAGTACTTC | CVSNSGTHVSYEQYF
TRBJ1-3 | TRBV12-3/TRBV12-4 | TRBD1 | NA | TGTGCCAGCCAGCCCGGGACAGAAGGAACTGGAAACATCATATATTTT | CASQPGTEGTGNIIYF
TRBJ1-2 | TRBV28 | NA | NA | TGTGCCAGCAGGTCTCCGGGAAAGTGGAGAAACGGCTACACCTTC | CASRSPGKWRNGYTF
TRBJ2-5 | TRBV10-3 | NA | NA | TGTGCCATCTCGACTGGCCAAGAGGCCCAGTACTTC | CAISTGQEAQYF
TRBJ2-5 | TRBV30 | NA | NA | TGTGCCTGGAGTGTACGGGGGGACATGGTGTTTGGGGAGAACCAATACTTC | CAWSVRGDMVFGENQYF
TRBJ2-3 | TRBV29-1 | NA | NA | TGCAACGCGCGGGTTTCGGGATTGTCAGATACACAGTATTTT | CNARVSGLSDTQYF
TRBJ2-5 | TRBV4-1 | NA | NA | TGCGCCAGTAGCCACGTATGGACAGCCCAAGAGACCCAGTACTTC | CASSHVWTAQETQYF
TRBJ2-3 | TRBV5-1 | NA | NA | TGCGCCAGCAGGTTTCTCGAGATCACAGATACCCTGTATTTT | CASRFLEITDTLYF
TRBJ1-6 | TRBV6-5 | TRBD1 | NA | TGTGACAGCAGTTCCGTGGACAGGGGTTCCTATAACTCACCCCTCCACTTT | CDSSSVDRGSYNSPLHF
TRBJ2-1 | TRBV11-1 | NA | NA | TGTTCCAACAGCTTAGGCTCAGCGGACAATGAGCAGTTCTTC | CSNSLGSADNEQFF
TRBJ2-5 | TRBV7-9 | NA | NA | TGTGCCAGCAGCTACGGGCAGCCACAGTACTTC | CASSYGQPQYF
TRBJ2-7 | TRBV29-1 | NA | once | TGCAGCGTTAATGGGGCTAGAGAGCAGTACTTC | CSVNGAREQYF
TRBJ2-1 | TRBV6-6 | TRBD1 | NA | TGTGCCAGCAGCCCTGGACTAAACAGGGGGGATGAGCAGTTTTTC | CASSPGLNRGDEQFF
TRBJ2-5 | TRBV11-2 | NA | NA | TGTACAAGCAGTCGTTGGACTGGTCCCGCGGAGACCCAATGCTTC | CTSSRWTGPAETQCF
TRBJ2-7 | TRBV6-2/TRBV6-3 | TRBD1 | NA | TGTGCCAGCATTTCCCAATCCCCCGGGACAGGGATGTACGACCAGTACTTC | CASISQSPGTGMYDQYF
TRBJ2-7 | TRBV11-2 | NA | once | TGTACCAGTAGCTACCAAACGGAGGGCTACGAGCAGTACTTC | CTSSYQTEGYEQYF
TRBJ2-5 | TRBV7-8 | NA | NA | TGTGCTAGGACCACCGTGGGGGGTGAGACCCAGTACTTC | CARTTVGGETQYF
TRBJ1-2 | TRBV12-3/TRBV12-4 | TRBD1 | NA | TGTGCCAGTAGCCGGGGACAGGGCTTCTGTGGCTACACCTTC | CASSRGQGFCGYTF
TRBJ2-1 | TRBV11-3 | NA | once | TGTGCCAGGAGCTTAGGTGTACCGGGAGTCCCCCACAATGAGCAGTTCTTC | CARSLGVPGVPHNEQFF
TRBJ1-1 | TRBV29-1 | NA | NA | TGCAGCGTTGAAGCCACTCGGAATGCTGAAGCTTTCTTT | CSVEATRNAEAFF
TRBJ2-3 | TRBV6-2/TRBV6-3 | TRBD2 | NA | TGTACCAGAAGTTATAGCGGGAGGGAAACAGATACGCAGTATTTT | CTRSYSGRETDTQYF
TRBJ2-5 | TRBV29-1 | TRBD2 | NA | TGCAGCGTTCGGACTAGCGGGAGTTGGGTAGAGACCCAATATTTC | CSVRTSGSWVETQYF
TRBJ2-4 | TRBV28 | TRBD1 | many | TGTGCCAGCGGCCCCTCTCGGGACAGGGGGCGCGTAGCCAAAAACATTCAGTACTTC | CASGPSRDRGRVAKNIQYF
TRBJ2-3 | TRBV5-4 | NA | NA | TGTGCCAGCACCTCCTTCGTAACTTCCACAAATACGCAGTATTTT | CASTSFVTSTNTQYF
TRBJ1-5 | TRBV12-3/TRBV12-4 | NA | once | TGTGCCAGCAGTCCAGGGGCAGAGCGGCCCCAGCATTTT | CASSPGAERPQHF
TRBJ2-1 | TRBV29-1 | NA | NA | TGCAGCGTTCGTACCCCTATGGGTGAGCTGTTCTTC | CSVRTPMGELFF
TRBJ2-7 | TRBV4-3 | NA | NA | TGCGCCAGAGGCCAAGATCGGGATAGCGGCTACGAGCAGTACTTC | CARGQDRDSGYEQYF
TRBJ2-7 | TRBV6-2/TRBV6-3 | TRBD1 | NA | TGTGCCAGCAGCTTCCGGGACAGGGCCCACGAGCACTATTTC | CASSFRDRAHEHYF
TRBJ1-5 | TRBV20-1 | NA | NA | TGCAGTGCTAGAGATCTACGGACGGGGAACGTTGAACCCCAGCATTTT | CSARDLRTGNVEPQHF
TRBJ2-3 | TRBV5-1 | NA | NA | TGCGCCAGCAGCTTGCACGGCCGTGCTAGTACAGATACGCAGTATTTT | CASSLHGRASTDTQYF
TRBJ2-6 | TRBV6-5 | NA | NA | TGTGGCAGCAGTTACTCCCCAACGACTGGGGCCAACGTCCTAACTTTC | CGSSYSPTTGANVLTF
TRBJ2-7 | TRBV4-2 | NA | NA | TGTGCCAGCAACCATGTCATTGGCTACGAGAAGTACTTC | CASNHVIGYEKYF
TRBJ2-2 | TRBV29-1 | NA | NA | TGCAGCGTCCTCGGTCAGGGGCCCACCCGGGAGCTGTTTTTT | CSVLGQGPTRELFF
TRBJ2-1 | TRBV5-5 | TRBD2 | once | TGTGCCAGCAGCCGGGCTCTAGGCCTAGCGGGAGAAAATCAGCAGCTCTTC | CASSRALGLAGENQQLF
TRBJ1-1 | TRBV29-1 | NA | NA | TGCAGCGTTGGTTCGGCGGGGAGTTATACTGAAGCTTTCTTT | CSVGSAGSYTEAFF
TRBJ2-7 | TRBV11-2 | NA | NA | TGTGCCAACAGTTTAGCGGTCGGCGAGCAGAACTTC | CANSLAVGEQNF
TRBJ2-1 | TRBV6-8 | NA | NA | TGTGCCAGCATTCCCCGACTAGGTGATGAGCGATTCTTC | CASIPRLGDERFF
TRBJ2-3 | TRBV11-1 | NA | NA | TGTGCCAGCAGTTCTGGGGGAAGCTCTGTTGGAGACCGCACAAATACGCAGTATTTT | CASSSGGSSVGDRTNTQYF
TRBJ2-7 | TRBV6-5 | TRBD2 | NA | TGTGCCAGCAGTTGGACTAGCAGGAGCTCCTACGTGCAGTACTTC | CASSWTSRSSYVQYF
TRBJ1-4 | TRBV2 | NA | NA | TGTGCCAGCAGCCTCATAACAAATGAAAAACGGTTTTTT | CASSLITNEKRFF
TRBJ2-4 | TRBV29-1 | NA | NA | TGCAGCGTAGAACCCGTCAGGGGTGACATTCAATACTTC | CSVEPVRGDIQYF
TRBJ2-7 | TRBV29-1 | NA | NA | TGCAGCGCCATGACATCTGGGACCTACATTCCCTACGAACAGTACTTC | CSAMTSGTYIPYEQYF